Presented here are 16 T cell receptor beta chains from one specimen sequenced in a study of blood T cell repertoires in COVID-19 (dated by TCRdb to about 2020). The library came from the immunoSEQ multiplex PCR assay. TCRdb provides this immuneACCESS table in a form limited to in-frame rearrangements. Some clones are lacking; in checked studies, under half of them reflect an unresolved V gene, and why the rest are absent is not known. The sample includes some 200,000 clones, with just over 85% observed a single time. The top ten constitute around 1.6% of the sample. Input material: peripheral blood. The source of these receptors is a man aged 18 to 29 with active or convalescent COVID-19.

The chain joins TRBV13 to TRBJ2-3; D perhaps matches TRBD2 (6 bases). Germline V gene data show CDR1 as PRHDT and CDR2 as FYEKMQ (reference sequence). CDR3 length: 15 residues. Trimming pared 5 bases from V and 0 bases from J, leaving 12 bases between. The CDR3 DNA sequence: TGTGCCAGCAGCCAGAGCGGGCGCAGCACAGATACGCAGTATTTT. This sequence encodes CASSQSGRSTDTQYF. Filled out from reference TRBV13 and TRBJ2-3, the complete variable domain reads AAGVIQSPRHLIKEKRETATLKCYPIPRHDTVYWYQQGPGQDPQFLISFYEKMQSDKGSIPDRFSAQQFSDYHSELNMSSLELGDSALYFCASSQSGRSTDTQYFGPGTRLTVL.

This chain connects TRBV18 to TRBJ2-2; 10 bases fit TRBD2. Germline loops: CDR1 KGHSH, CDR2 LQKENI. CDR3 length: 17 residues. V lost 4 bases to trimming and J lost 2 bases; unmatched junction nucleotides: 7. CDR3 in DNA: TGTGCCAGCTCACTCCTAGCGGGAGTAGTAAACACCGGGGAGCTGTTTTTT. Translation gives CASSLLAGVVNTGELFF.

The rearrangement links TRBV16 to TRBJ1-1, with TRBD1 as a possible D gene (6 bases). V lost 1 base and J lost 4, with 22 bases in between. The CDR3 totals 18 residues. The germline V gene encodes CDR1 KGHSY and CDR2 FQNENV. This CDR3 reads CASSQLGALRGRGTEAFF. The CDR3 nucleotides are TGTGCCAGCAGCCAATTGGGGGCACTCCGGGGTCGCGGCACTGAAGCTTTCTTT.

This clone has only a few counts. The chain combines TRBV7-9 with TRBJ2-5, with TRBD2 matching over 9 bases. V trimming: 0 bases; J trimming: 4 bases; junction bases outside the gene matches: 0. The germline CDR1 and CDR2 sequences are SEHNR and FQNEAQ (reference sequence). This CDR3 comprises 14 residues. The CDR3 coding sequence is TGTGCCAGCAGCTTAGCTAGCGGGAGAGAGACCCAGTACTTC. Its translation is CASSLASGRETQYF. Using reference TRBV7-9 and TRBJ2-5 for the parts outside the CDR3, the full variable domain is DTGVSQNPRHKITKRGQNVTFRCDPISEHNRLYWYRQTLGQGPEFLTYFQNEAQLEKSRLLSDRFSAERPKGSFSTLEIQRTEQGDSAMYLCASSLASGRETQYFGPGTRLLVL.

The V call is TRBV7-9, the J call TRBJ1-1, with 9 bases aligning to TRBD1. Germline V gene sequence: CDR1 SEHNR, CDR2 FQNEAQ (reference sequence). The CDR3 is 14 residues long. V dropped 5 bases and J dropped 5; count of bases not matched to a gene: 6. As DNA, the CDR3 is TGTGCCAGCAGCGAACAGGGGGCCCTTACTGAAGCTTTCTTT. Translating it yields CASSEQGALTEAFF.

V gene TRBV28 combines with J gene TRBJ2-1; TRBD2 matches 9 bases. V was clipped by 7 bases and J by 6 bases; unmatched bases: 13. There are 16 residues in the CDR3. CDR1 and CDR2 from the germline V gene are MDHEN and SYDVKM. The CDR3 coding sequence is TGTGCCAGCACAATACGCGGGAGGGCGATGCTCAATGAGCAGTTCTTC. It encodes CASTIRGRAMLNEQFF.

The V and J genes are TRBV4-2 and TRBJ2-3, with TRBD1 matching over 9 bases. J gave up 2 bases and V 1 base, and 7 bases lay outside the gene matches. Germline-derived CDR1 and CDR2 are LGHNA and YNFKEQ. This CDR3 is built from 17 residues. In DNA form, the CDR3 reads TGTGCCAGCAGCCAAGGAGCCGGGACAGGGTACACAGATACGCAGTATTTT. It translates to CASSQGAGTGYTDTQYF.

Written as DNA, the CDR3 is TGTGCCAGCAGTTACGGGCAGGGATTCACTGAAGCTTTCTTT. It codes for CASSYGQGFTEAFF. This chain joins TRBV6-5 and TRBJ1-1, with D tentatively TRBD1 (5 bases). The CDR3 runs 14 residues. V dropped 2 bases and J dropped 4 bases, with 11 bases sitting between them. The germline V gene encodes CDR1 MNHEY and CDR2 SVGAGI.

The rearrangement links TRBV3-1 (or the pseudogene TRBV3-2) to TRBJ2-4; D remains ambiguous. CDR3 size: 11 residues. Germline V gene sequence: CDR1 LGHDT, CDR2 YNNKEL (reference sequence). Between the trimmed V and J ends, which lost 4 bases and 5 bases, there was a span of 3 bases. The CDR3 loop reads CASSLENIQYF. DNA for the CDR3: TGTGCCAGCAGCCTAGAAAACATTCAGTACTTC.

The V gene is TRBV7-8, the J gene TRBJ2-1, with TRBD1 matching over 7 bases. CDR3 length: 14 residues. V dropped 2 bases and J dropped 4; count of bases not matched to a gene: 2. CDR1 is SGHVS, CDR2 FQNEAQ, per germline. The CDR3 nucleotides read TGTGCCAGCAGCTTAACAGGGGCATACAATGAGCAGTTCTTC. Amino acid sequence: CASSLTGAYNEQFF.

V gene TRBV6-5 combines with J gene TRBJ1-3; 9 bases agree with TRBD1. The junction had 3 bases not matched to a gene; V was cut back by 6 bases and J by 0 bases. The CDR3 is 15 residues long. The germline gives CDR1 MNHEY, CDR2 SVGAGI. CDR3 in DNA: TGTGCCAGCAGGTTGGACAGGGGCTCTGGAAACACCATATATTTT. Amino acid sequence: CASRLDRGSGNTIYF.

This rearrangement joins TRBV7-2 to TRBJ2-5; 8 bases are a match to TRBD1. This CDR3 region has 14 residues. CDR1 is SGHTA, CDR2 FQGNSA, per germline. The J segment lost 5 bases and the V segment lost 5 bases, leaving 7 bases of the junction unmatched. The DNA of the CDR3 is TGTGCCAGCAGCACCGACAGGGGTGGGGAGACCCAGTACTTC. Protein: CASSTDRGGETQYF.

This clone was found once. The chain recombines TRBV13 with TRBJ2-7, with TRBD2 matching over 16 bases. Germline V CDR1 and CDR2: PRHDT, FYEKMQ (reference sequence). The CDR3 totals 18 residues. V shed 5 bases, J shed 1 base, and the junction held 8 bases outside the gene matches. The CDR3 DNA is TGTGCCAGCAGCCCCAACGGGGGACTAGCGGGAGGGTCCTACGAGCAGTACTTC. Translating gives CASSPNGGLAGGSYEQYF.

The V call is TRBV29-1, the J call TRBJ1-1, with TRBD1 matching 11 bases. The CDR3 runs 18 residues. Losses at the gene ends were 5 bases for V and 5 bases for J; bases not matched to a gene: 19. The V gene's germline CDR1 is SQVTM and CDR2 ANQGSEA. CDR3 in amino acids: CSVSPRTGGPGGGTEAFF. The CDR3 coding sequence is TGCAGCGTTTCCCCGAGGACAGGGGGCCCCGGGGGAGGAACTGAAGCTTTCTTT.

The chain combines TRBV3-1 (or the pseudogene TRBV3-2) with TRBJ2-7; TRBD2 matches at 10 bases. CDR3 length: 14 amino acids. Germline trimming cut 6 bases from V and 7 bases from J; bases unmatched to any gene: 9. Germline-derived CDR1 and CDR2 are LGHDT and YNNKEL (reference sequence). CDR3 loop: CASSPSGSGREQYF. DNA for the CDR3: TGTGCCAGCAGTCCTAGCGGGAGCGGGCGAGAGCAGTACTTC.

The genes are TRBV19 and TRBJ2-1, with 7 bases lining up with TRBD2. Germline V gene lookup returns CDR1 LNHDA and CDR2 SQIVND (reference sequence). V lost 5 bases and J lost 8; bases outside the gene matches: 9. CDR3 size: 14 residues. CDR3 coding DNA: TGTGCCAGTAGTCAAGGACTAGGGGAGTATGAGCAGTTCTTC. Residues: CASSQGLGEYEQFF.